The rows below give T cell receptor beta chains drawn from one sample of a study of T-cell memory formation after mild COVID-19. TCRdb re-called the 5' RACE reads through MiXCR, storing one row per CDR3 protein. The data show about 90,000 distinct CDR3 sequences, with more than 10% seen just once and around a quarter held by the top ten. Material for sequencing was PBMCs or a T cell subset sorted from them (not recorded which). Source of these receptors: an adult woman who had mild COVID-19 (a few samples of this study predate the infection). Cell type and time point are not known. The CDR3 runs from the conserved cysteine through the conserved F or W. The D gene is left open where the match is weak. Not all rows give a size; the values are once, few, many and, for expanded clones, a class.

D: .; J: TRBJ2-7; size: .; V: TRBV2; CDR3: CASSVGNTFSYEQYF
D: .; J: TRBJ2-7; size: .; V: TRBV6-2/TRBV6-3; CDR3: CASSYSVEQYF
D: .; J: TRBJ1-1; size: .; V: TRBV4-1; CDR3: CASSQALSTEAFF
D: .; J: TRBJ1-1; size: many; V: TRBV20-1; CDR3: CSARVRDTEAFF
D: .; J: TRBJ1-5; size: many; V: TRBV18; CDR3: CASSPEDGSNQPQHF
D: .; J: TRBJ1-2; size: .; V: TRBV4-1; CDR3: CASSMGASNYGYTF
D: TRBD2; J: TRBJ2-1; size: few; V: TRBV5-1; CDR3: CASSLASGIYNEQFF
D: .; J: TRBJ1-1; size: .; V: TRBV29-1; CDR3: CGSLGGLNTEAFF
D: .; J: TRBJ2-3; size: few; V: TRBV27; CDR3: CASSSPIGGTTSTDTQYF
D: TRBD1; J: TRBJ2-5; size: .; V: TRBV24-1; CDR3: CATSDGTGTGNQETQYF
D: .; J: TRBJ2-7; size: .; V: TRBV19; CDR3: CASSTSGTGYEQYF
D: .; J: TRBJ2-7; size: .; V: TRBV3-1; CDR3: CASSQPTASYEQYF
D: .; J: TRBJ2-3; size: few; V: TRBV7-9; CDR3: CASSPHSRSTDTQYF
D: TRBD1; J: TRBJ2-3; size: .; V: TRBV28; CDR3: CASSLGQAVTDTQYF
D: TRBD2; J: TRBJ2-7; size: few; V: TRBV7-9; CDR3: CASSFSQREVTYEQYF
D: TRBD2; J: TRBJ2-1; size: .; V: TRBV4-1; CDR3: CASSQDSGGAGEQFF
D: .; J: TRBJ1-1; size: .; V: TRBV12-3/TRBV12-4; CDR3: CASSLDETSLREGTEAFF
D: TRBD2; J: .; size: .; V: TRBV6-6; CDR3: CASSYFDPGGRDEQFF
D: TRBD2; J: TRBJ2-7; size: .; V: TRBV27; CDR3: CASSSAGTSGYEQYF
D: .; J: TRBJ1-1; size: .; V: TRBV4-1; CDR3: CASSQVGGGNTEAFF
D: TRBD2; J: TRBJ2-1; size: .; V: TRBV20-1; CDR3: CSAKPTSGPYNEQFF
D: TRBD1; J: TRBJ2-7; size: .; V: TRBV5-1; CDR3: CASSFGQGWYEQYF
D: .; J: TRBJ2-7; size: many; V: TRBV7-9; CDR3: CASSLQESSSRYEQYF
D: TRBD1; J: TRBJ1-1; size: few; V: TRBV4-2; CDR3: CASSQQGAEAEAFF
D: .; J: TRBJ2-1; size: few; V: TRBV29-1; CDR3: CSVFAAFRNEQFF
D: TRBD2; J: TRBJ2-3; size: .; V: TRBV12-3/TRBV12-4; CDR3: CASSFGDYTDTQYF